This note documents a single TCR beta chain sequence. This specimen comes from a study of shared clonotypes between healthy human individuals. Sequenced by immunoSEQ multiplex PCR; TCRdb stores in-frame clones only, minus some. The table records some 1.4 million clones, over 95% of them present only once. Sequenced sample: naive CD4+ T cells sorted from blood. Subset given: CD45RA+ positively selected. This receptor was obtained from a man aged 30-40 years in good health.

The CDR3 DNA follows: TGTGCCAGCAGTAAGATAGCGGGAGCGGGGGGGAATGAGCAGTTCTTC. This encodes CASSKIAGAGGNEQFF. The chain links TRBV27 to TRBJ2-1, with 10 bases matching TRBD2. This CDR3 comprises 16 residues. After removal of 5 bases from V and 7 bases from J, the junction contained 11 bases not matched to a gene. CDR1 MNHEY and CDR2 SMNVEV come from the germline V gene (reference sequence).